Shown below are 32 T cell receptor beta chains from a single sample sequenced in a study of T cell responses to AZD1222 COVID-19 vaccine. Some clones are missing from TCRdb's copy, which holds only in-frame ones; the method was immunoSEQ multiplex PCR. The data contain 35,000 to 55,000 clones, about 83% of them singletons. Sequencing used peripheral blood, obtained on day 0 of AZD1222 vaccination. The receptors originated from an adult in good health.

V is TRBV9 and J is TRBJ2-7, with D hard to call. CDR3 length: 14 residues. The V end was cut by 4 bases, the J end by 2 bases, with 13 bases between. Germline V gene lookup returns CDR1 SGDLS and CDR2 YYNGEE. The CDR3 protein is CASSPPAAPYEQYF. The CDR3, as DNA: TGTGCCAGCAGCCCTCCGGCGGCCCCCTACGAGCAGTACTTC.

The V call is TRBV5-4, the J call TRBJ2-4; the D call may be TRBD1 or TRBD2 (5 bases each). The CDR3 is 16 residues long. The germline gives CDR1 SGHNT, CDR2 YYREEE (reference sequence). V lost 2 bases and J 0 bases, leaving 12 bases between the germline ends. CDR3 sequence (DNA): TGTGCCAGCAGCTTTCAGGGAGTCCTAGCCAAAAACATTCAGTACTTC. This encodes CASSFQGVLAKNIQYF. Full variable domain (remainder filled in from reference TRBV5-4 and TRBJ2-4): ETGVTQSPTHLIKTRGQQVTLRCSSQSGHNTVSWYQQALGQGPQFIFQYYREEENGRGNFPPRFSGLQFPNYSSELNVNALELDDSALYLCASSFQGVLAKNIQYFGAGTRLSVL.

The chain has TRBV19 and TRBJ1-3, with D possibly matching TRBD1 (6 bases). Germline assignment: CDR1 LNHDA and CDR2 SQIVND (reference sequence). V gave up 6 bases and J gave up 1 base, with 16 bases separating them. The CDR3 contains 16 residues. Written as DNA, the CDR3 is TGTGCCAGTAGCCAGGACAGACCGGATTCTGGAAACACCATATATTTT. Protein product: CASSQDRPDSGNTIYF. The variable domain in full, with the rest retrieved from reference TRBV19 and TRBJ1-3, is DGGITQSPKYLFRKEGQNVTLSCEQNLNHDAMYWYRQDPGQGLRLIYYSQIVNDFQKGDIAEGYSVSREKKESFPLTVTSAQKNPTAFYLCASSQDRPDSGNTIYFGEGSWLTVV.

This clone showed up just once. The chain carries TRBV19 and TRBJ2-7, with TRBD1 as a possible D gene (5 bases). With 5 bases removed from V and 1 base from J, the gap between germline ends came to 21 bases. The CDR3 is 17 residues long. The germline V gene has CDR1 LNHDA and CDR2 SQIVND (reference sequence). The DNA for the CDR3 is TGTGCCAGTAGTCCCCCCAAGGGGCAGGCGAAATCCTACGAGCAGTACTTC. It yields the protein CASSPPKGQAKSYEQYF.

This rearrangement joins TRBV28 to TRBJ2-7, with 8 nucleotides matching TRBD1. CDR3 length: 14 residues. CDR1 and CDR2 from the germline V gene are MDHEN and SYDVKM. V lost 6 bases and J lost 2; bases outside the gene matches: 6. CDR3 protein: CASRSGQGPYEQYF. The CDR3 DNA is TGTGCCAGCAGGTCCGGACAGGGACCCTACGAGCAGTACTTC.

The chain carries TRBV28 and TRBJ1-5; 12 bases agree with TRBD1. Trimming cost V 9 bases and J 1 base; bases outside gene matches: 13. The CDR3 runs 18 residues. Germline-derived CDR1 and CDR2 are MDHEN and SYDVKM. The CDR3 region is CASNNRGTGGRSNQPQHF. The CDR3 nucleotides read TGTGCCAGTAATAACCGCGGGACAGGGGGCCGGAGCAATCAGCCCCAGCATTTT. Complete variable domain (other parts from reference TRBV28 and TRBJ1-5): DVKVTQSSRYLVKRTGEKVFLECVQDMDHENMFWYRQDPGLGLRLIYFSYDVKMKEKGDIPEGYSVSREKKERFSLILESASTNQTSMYLCASNNRGTGGRSNQPQHFGDGTRLSIL.

This clone was detected a few times. The V and J genes are TRBV6-1 and TRBJ1-5, with D hard to call. Germline CDR1 reads MNHNS; CDR2 reads SASEGT. This CDR3 has 15 amino acids. With 1 base removed from V and 0 bases from J, the gap between germline ends came to 7 bases. CDR3 nucleotides: TGTGCCAGCAGTGAAGGTCAGAATAGCAATCAGCCCCAGCATTTT. Translated, it gives CASSEGQNSNQPQHF.

The chain links TRBV30 to TRBJ1-2; unclear D gene. Per the germline V gene, CDR1 is GTSNPN and CDR2 is SVGIG (reference sequence). The CDR3 covers 12 residues. The ends were cut back, 3 bases at V and 4 bases at J, with 9 bases in the middle. CDR3 sequence: CAWRGNVYGYTF. For the CDR3, the DNA is TGTGCCTGGAGGGGCAACGTCTATGGCTACACCTTC.

The chain recombines TRBV10-3 with TRBJ2-7; either TRBD1 or TRBD2 may fit D (6 bases each). Per germline, CDR1 ENHRY and CDR2 SYGVKD. The CDR3 runs 13 residues. V lost 10 bases, J lost 1 base, and 14 bases lay in between. CDR3 in amino acids: CATQRGRSYEQYF. The DNA of the CDR3 is TGTGCCACCCAACGGGGGCGGTCCTACGAGCAGTACTTC.

There are a few counts of this clone. V is TRBV27 and J is TRBJ2-7; D not resolved. CDR1 MNHEY and CDR2 SMNVEV come from the germline V gene (reference sequence). The CDR3 runs 12 residues. Trimming removed 6 bases at V and 2 bases at J, with 8 bases between. CDR3 nucleotides: TGTGCCAGCAGCTCTATACCCTACGAGCAGTACTTC. It translates to CASSSIPYEQYF.

The V gene is TRBV29-1, the J gene TRBJ2-1, with TRBD2 identical over 9 bases. The CDR3 length is 14 residues. After removal of 4 bases from V and 8 bases from J, the junction contained 9 bases not matched to a gene. Per germline, CDR1 SQVTM and CDR2 ANQGSEA. This chain's CDR3 is CSVAGAGGLYEQFF. The CDR3 nucleotides are TGCAGCGTTGCGGGAGCGGGAGGTCTGTATGAGCAGTTCTTC.

This chain links TRBV19 with TRBJ2-7; D gene uncertain. Trimming shortened V by 4 bases and J by 4 bases, and 17 bases separated the two germline ends. This CDR3 spans 15 amino acids. The germline V gene has CDR1 LNHDA and CDR2 SQIVND (reference sequence). The CDR3 loop is CASSRTVLLEYEQYF. CDR3 bases: TGTGCCAGTAGTAGAACAGTATTGCTGGAGTACGAGCAGTACTTC. The full variable domain, with the rest looked up from reference TRBV19 and TRBJ2-7, is DGGITQSPKYLFRKEGQNVTLSCEQNLNHDAMYWYRQDPGQGLRLIYYSQIVNDFQKGDIAEGYSVSREKKESFPLTVTSAQKNPTAFYLCASSRTVLLEYEQYFGPGTRLTVT.

V and J are TRBV19 and TRBJ1-5; no clear D gene. Per germline, CDR1 LNHDA and CDR2 SQIVND (reference sequence). V shed 3 bases and J shed 6 bases, with 6 bases lying between them. CDR3 length: 12 amino acids. For the CDR3, the DNA is TGTGCCAGTAGTATCCTCGGTCAGCCCCAGCATTTT. It is translated as CASSILGQPQHF. The full variable domain, with the rest looked up from reference TRBV19 and TRBJ1-5, is DGGITQSPKYLFRKEGQNVTLSCEQNLNHDAMYWYRQDPGQGLRLIYYSQIVNDFQKGDIAEGYSVSREKKESFPLTVTSAQKNPTAFYLCASSILGQPQHFGDGTRLSIL.

Worth noting for this clone: The same CDR3 is also encoded by other DNA sequences in this sample. The V gene is TRBV7-9, the J gene TRBJ1-4; D might be TRBD1 (5 bases). Germline CDR1 and CDR2: SEHNR and FQNEAQ (reference sequence). The V and J ends lost 5 bases and 2 bases respectively, with 12 bases between them. The CDR3 is 15 residues long. CDR3 region: CASSPGGGTNEKLFF. The CDR3 DNA is TGTGCCAGCAGCCCCGGGGGAGGGACTAATGAAAAACTGTTTTTT.

The chain combines TRBV5-6 with TRBJ1-5; the D gene is possibly TRBD1 (6 bases). Germline V CDR1 and CDR2: SGHDT, YYEEEE. V was pared by 4 bases and J by 4 bases, with 9 bases between. The CDR3 totals 13 residues. CDR3 residues: CASSRGGNQPQHF. The DNA for the CDR3 is TGTGCCAGCAGCCGAGGGGGGAATCAGCCCCAGCATTTT.

This clone occurred once. The CDR3 region has the DNA TGTGCCAGCAGTGGCGTCGGGGGCACAGATACGCAGTATTTT. Protein: CASSGVGGTDTQYF. The V and J genes are TRBV2 and TRBJ2-3; tentatively, D is TRBD2 (5 bases). Germline lookup yields CDR1 SNHLY and CDR2 FYNNEI. This CDR3 is built from 14 residues. The V end was cut by 4 bases, the J end by 1 base, with 9 bases between.

The chain couples TRBV9 to TRBJ2-5; TRBD1 is a possible D gene (5 bases). V dropped 0 bases and J dropped 1 base, with 7 bases sitting between them. This CDR3 has 14 residues. The germline CDR1 and CDR2 sequences are SGDLS and YYNGEE. CDR3 region: CASSVEDTQETQYF. For the CDR3, the DNA is TGTGCCAGCAGCGTAGAGGACACCCAAGAGACCCAGTACTTC.

The V call is TRBV6-5, the J call TRBJ2-3; 10 nucleotides line up with TRBD1. The CDR3 loop spans 15 amino acids. With 6 bases clipped from V and 3 bases from J, the junction kept 6 bases outside the gene matches. The V gene's germline CDR1 is MNHEY and CDR2 SVGAGI. The CDR3 DNA reads TGTGCCAGCAGGGAGACAGGGGGCGGAACAGATACGCAGTATTTT. Amino acid sequence: CASRETGGGTDTQYF.

The chain joins TRBV2 to TRBJ2-7; D is unresolved. This CDR3 has 11 residues. Between the trimmed V and J ends, which lost 3 bases and 7 bases, there was a span of 7 bases. Germline CDR1 SNHLY, CDR2 FYNNEI. CDR3: CASSETWEQYF. The CDR3 DNA follows: TGTGCCAGCAGTGAGACTTGGGAGCAGTACTTC.

A single count supports this clone. The gene calls are TRBV6-1 and TRBJ1-5; D might be TRBD1 (5 bases). The CDR3 extends over 18 amino acids. With 0 bases removed from V and 2 bases from J, the gap between germline ends came to 17 bases. Germline CDR1 and CDR2: MNHNS and SASEGT. The CDR3 bases are TGTGCCAGCAGTGAAGCTGCGGGGCCGCATATTCGCAATCAGCCCCAGCATTTT. Translating it yields CASSEAAGPHIRNQPQHF.

The chain joins TRBV7-2 to TRBJ2-3; weak D call: TRBD2 (6 bases). CDR1 is SGHTA, CDR2 FQGNSA, per germline. V lost 6 bases, J lost 1 base, and 11 bases lay in between. This CDR3 region has 14 residues. The CDR3 coding sequence is TGTGCCAGCAGGGCCGCGGGGCGCACAGATACGCAGTATTTT. Its protein is CASRAAGRTDTQYF. The complete variable domain, with remaining parts taken from reference TRBV7-2 and TRBJ2-3, reads GAGVSQSPSNKVTEKGKDVELRCDPISGHTALYWYRQSLGQGLEFLIYFQGNSAPDKSGLPSDRFSAERTGGSVSTLTIQRTQQEDSAVYLCASRAAGRTDTQYFGPGTRLTVL.

To note about this clone: In the same sample, other DNA sequences code for this CDR3. The chain joins TRBV9 to TRBJ1-3; D gene uncertain. The germline V gene has CDR1 SGDLS and CDR2 YYNGEE. This CDR3 is 15 amino acids long. V lost 0 bases and J 0 bases, leaving 7 bases between the germline ends. CDR3 nucleotides: TGTGCCAGCAGCGTAGACGGAAGCTCTGGAAACACCATATATTTT. Translation: CASSVDGSSGNTIYF.

The chain uses TRBV5-6 and TRBJ2-3, with D possibly being TRBD1 (6 bases). The CDR3 is 13 residues long. V was pared by 4 bases and J by 3 bases, with 9 bases between. Germline V gene lookup returns CDR1 SGHDT and CDR2 YYEEEE. This chain's CDR3 is CASSPDRTDTQYF. DNA for the CDR3: TGTGCCAGCAGCCCGGACAGAACAGATACGCAGTATTTT.

The chain couples TRBV5-8 to TRBJ1-1; no clear D. The CDR3 consists of 13 residues. Trimming left V 3 bases short and J 0 bases short, with 6 bases between. The germline gives CDR1 SGHTS, CDR2 YDEGEE. The CDR3 nucleotides are TGTGCCAGCAGCTGGGGAGTGAACACTGAAGCTTTCTTT. It encodes CASSWGVNTEAFF.

This chain connects TRBV4-2 to TRBJ2-3; 12 bases map to TRBD2. The V gene end was trimmed by 2 bases and the J gene end by 6 bases; junction bases not matched to a gene: 6. There are 16 residues in the CDR3. Germline lookup yields CDR1 LGHNA and CDR2 YNFKEQ. The CDR3 DNA reads TGTGCCAGCAGCCAACCTAGCGGGAGGGCCATGGATACGCAGTATTTT. Its protein product is CASSQPSGRAMDTQYF.

This chain links TRBV19 with TRBJ2-7, with D perhaps matching TRBD2 (6 bases). Between the trimmed V and J ends, which lost 3 bases and 2 bases, there was a span of 11 bases. The CDR3 runs 14 residues. Germline CDR1 and CDR2: LNHDA and SQIVND (reference sequence). The CDR3 is CASSMRGGAYEQYF. The CDR3 nucleotides read TGTGCCAGTAGTATGAGGGGAGGCGCCTACGAGCAGTACTTC.

V is TRBV6-1 and J is TRBJ1-2; TRBD1 might be the D (5 bases). Per germline, CDR1 MNHNS and CDR2 SASEGT. The CDR3 extends over 12 amino acids. Trimming shortened V by 0 bases and J by 6 bases, and 5 bases separated the two germline ends. The CDR3 here is CASSEAGDGYTF. CDR3 coding DNA: TGTGCCAGCAGTGAAGCAGGGGATGGCTACACCTTC.

J is TRBJ2-3 and V is TRBV6-5, with D possibly TRBD1 on 6 matching bases. Germline V lookup: CDR1 MNHEY, CDR2 SVGAGI. The V end lost 1 base, the J end lost 10 bases, and 21 bases lay between the germline ends. This CDR3 has 16 residues. As DNA, the CDR3 is TGTGCCAGCAGTTACTTCCAGGGGTCTCCTCCACAACCGCAGTATTTT. Amino acid sequence: CASSYFQGSPPQPQYF.

The rearrangement uses TRBV29-1 and TRBJ1-1; D may be TRBD1 (5 bases). The CDR3 contains 13 residues. The V gene lost 2 bases and the J gene lost 1 base, with 8 bases spanning the gap. Germline CDR1 and CDR2: SQVTM and ANQGSEA. The CDR3: CSVEQGENTEAFF. The CDR3 bases are TGCAGCGTTGAACAGGGAGAGAACACTGAAGCTTTCTTT.

This clone was counted a single time. V usage is TRBV24-1 and J usage is TRBJ2-1; 10 bases fit TRBD1. J gave up 8 bases and V 7 bases, and 10 bases lay outside the gene matches. CDR1 is KGHDR, CDR2 SFDVKD, per germline. This CDR3 contains 15 residues. The CDR3 here is CATRHRDRGFDEQFF. Written as DNA, the CDR3 is TGTGCCACCAGGCACCGGGACAGGGGATTCGATGAGCAGTTCTTC.

The rearrangement links TRBV6-6 to TRBJ1-5; D is perhaps TRBD1 (6 bases). The CDR3 is 14 residues long. Trimming left V 6 bases short and J 2 bases short, with 11 bases between. Per the germline V gene, CDR1 is MNHNY and CDR2 is SVGAGI (reference sequence). DNA of the CDR3: TGTGCCAGCAGCCAGGGGTCGGGCAATCAGCCCCAGCATTTT. As protein: CASSQGSGNQPQHF.

V usage is TRBV4-1 and J usage is TRBJ2-1; D is undetermined. CDR1 MGHRA and CDR2 YSYEKL come from the germline V gene. Trimming took 2 bases from V and 3 from J, leaving 11 bases between them. The CDR3 has 15 residues. The CDR3 DNA reads as TGCGCCAGCAGCCAACGCAGTGGGTTCTACAATGAGCAGTTCTTC. Translation gives CASSQRSGFYNEQFF.